This paragraph covers one TCR beta chain sequence. The data originate from a study of blood T cell repertoires in COVID-19. The CDR3 contains 15 residues. Sequenced by immunoSEQ multiplex PCR; TCRdb stores in-frame clones only, minus some. The sample shows over 250,000 clones, around 89% of them seen only once. The sample consisted of PBMCs or T cells enriched from blood (not recorded which). The chain has TRBV12-2 and TRBJ1-6; TRBD1, the table's D call, was not compared with the DNA. TRBV12-2 is annotated as a pseudogene. The sequence was collected from an older woman in a cohort exposed to, infected with or recovered from COVID-19 (not recorded which). DNA for the CDR3: TGTGCAAGTCGCCCCTGGGACAGGGGGAATTCACCCCTCCACTTT. This sequence encodes CASRPWDRGNSPLHF.